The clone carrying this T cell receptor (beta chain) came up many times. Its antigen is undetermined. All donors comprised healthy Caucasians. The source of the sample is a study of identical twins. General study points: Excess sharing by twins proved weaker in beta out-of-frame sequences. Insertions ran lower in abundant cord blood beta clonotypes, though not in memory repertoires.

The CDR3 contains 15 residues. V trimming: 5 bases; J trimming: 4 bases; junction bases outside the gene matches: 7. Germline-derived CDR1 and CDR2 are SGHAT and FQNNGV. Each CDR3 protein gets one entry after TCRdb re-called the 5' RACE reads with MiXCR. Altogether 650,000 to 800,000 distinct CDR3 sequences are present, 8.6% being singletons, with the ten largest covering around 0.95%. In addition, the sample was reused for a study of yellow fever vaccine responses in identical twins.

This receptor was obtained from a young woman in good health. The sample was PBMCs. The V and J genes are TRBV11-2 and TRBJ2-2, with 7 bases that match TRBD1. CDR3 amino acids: CASSPRQGATGELFF. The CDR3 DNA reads TGTGCCAGCAGCCCGAGACAGGGAGCCACCGGGGAGCTGTTTTTT.